The clone carrying this T cell receptor (beta chain) appeared a few times. The target antigen is unknown. The germline V gene encodes CDR1 SGHRS and CDR2 YFSETQ. CDR3 size: 14 residues. Between the trimmed V and J ends, which lost 1 base and 5 bases, there was a span of 13 bases. The data are from a study of beta chain features in type 1 diabetes. Study results and caveats: Short templates might get an advantage during PCR, and this would be equal in patients and controls. In every one of the four CD4+ subsets, TCRB CDR3s were moderately but significantly shorter in Type 1 diabetes patients. Fewer insertions but more deletions were seen at VDJ junctions in type 1 diabetes patients. HLA influence on TCRB rearrangement stayed unresolved here.

Every bit of the isolated RNA underwent reverse transcription, so sequencing read expressed TCRB transcripts. Libraries were prepared by immunoSEQ multiplex PCR; TCRdb keeps only in-frame clonotypes and omits some of them. The table has roughly 280,000 clones, roughly 24% seen once. Sorting based on CD45RO/CCR7/CD25/CD127/CD95/CD27 separated CD4+ naive, central memory, regulatory and stem cell-like memory cells. This receptor was taken from a woman aged 25 to 39 with type 1 diabetes. V and J are TRBV5-1 and TRBJ2-7; maybe TRBD2 (5 bases). Input material: naive CD4+ T cells from blood. The CDR3 DNA follows: TGCGCCAGCAGCTTGACTAGTCTGACACACGAGCAGTACTTC. Translating it yields CASSLTSLTHEQYF.